This TCR beta chain stems from a study of cytomegalovirus exposure and HLA in healthy donors. This CDR3 has 13 residues. V lost 3 bases, J lost 3 bases, and 9 bases lay in between. Germline V lookup: CDR1 GTSNPN, CDR2 SVGIG (reference sequence). PCR used 60 Vbeta primers and 13 Jbeta primers. Here immunoSEQ multiplex PCR was the method, and the copy in TCRdb shows in-frame clones only, minus some. The table shows under 200,000 clones, with around 83% occurring only once. This receptor was identified in a woman aged 18-30 years in good health and CMV-seronegative. The genes are TRBV30 and TRBJ2-1; D unclear. The specimen was PBMCs. CDR3: CAWSYGFYNEQFF. Here the CDR3 DNA reads TGTGCCTGGAGCTACGGGTTCTACAATGAGCAGTTCTTC.